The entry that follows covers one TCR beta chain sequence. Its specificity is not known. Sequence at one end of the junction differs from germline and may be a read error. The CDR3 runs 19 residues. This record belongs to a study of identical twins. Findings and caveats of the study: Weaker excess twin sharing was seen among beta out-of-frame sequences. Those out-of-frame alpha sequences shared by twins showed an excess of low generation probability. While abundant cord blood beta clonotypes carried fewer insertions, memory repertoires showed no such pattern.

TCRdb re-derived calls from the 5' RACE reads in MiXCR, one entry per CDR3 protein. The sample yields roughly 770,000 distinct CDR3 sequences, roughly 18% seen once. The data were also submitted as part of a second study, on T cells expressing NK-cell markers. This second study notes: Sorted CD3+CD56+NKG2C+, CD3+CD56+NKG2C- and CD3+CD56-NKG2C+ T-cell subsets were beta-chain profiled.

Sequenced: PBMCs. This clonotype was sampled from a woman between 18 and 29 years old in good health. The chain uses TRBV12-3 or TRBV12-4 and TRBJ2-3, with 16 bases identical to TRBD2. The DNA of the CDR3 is TGTACCAGCAGTTCAACCCCGGGACTAGCGGGGGGGACCACAGATACGCAGTATTTT. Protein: CTSSSTPGLAGGTTDTQYF.